This T cell receptor beta chain is from a study of post-analysis software for immune sequencing data. Across the study: There were relapsing-remitting, secondary progressive and progressive-relapsing multiple sclerosis among the disease courses included.

The library was made from cDNA and included unique molecular identifiers. Input of about 0.85 to 10 million T cells yielded hundreds of thousands of cDNA molecules. TCRdb used MiXCR to reprocess the PCR reads, holding one entry per CDR3 protein. This sample carries around 770,000 distinct CDR3 sequences, 46% of them seen once, and the ten largest clones take just under 5%. Study-level findings and limits: A significant reduction in normalized Chao1 diversity was observed in multiple sclerosis patients versus controls. Roughly 5 TRBV segments, TRBV5-6, TRBV5-1 and TRBV20-1 among them, were found more frequent in patients than controls. By F measure, samples from a shared preparation batch strongly co-clustered.

This clonotype appeared a few times. What it recognizes is unknown. J lost 5 bases, V lost 5 bases, and 11 bases had no gene match. The CDR3 length is 15 residues. Germline lookup yields CDR1 SGHTA and CDR2 FQGNSA. Sequenced input: blood. The chain recombines TRBV7-2 with TRBJ2-5; 7 bases agree with TRBD2. The sequence was obtained from a girl between 10 and 17 years old with multiple sclerosis. The CDR3 region is CASSGTGGRGETQYF. In DNA, the CDR3 is TGTGCCAGCAGCGGAACGGGGGGTCGGGGGGAGACCCAGTACTTC.